Detailed here is one TCR beta chain. Its recognized antigen is unknown. Base quality data are lacking; no much larger clone is found one base away. The data were taken from a study of T cell responses to AZD1222 COVID-19 vaccine listed by TCRdb under 2021. Looking at the study overall: A total of 233 trial participants underwent TCR sequencing, of whom 207 received two doses of AZD1222 and some 26 received two doses of the MenACWY control vaccine. Enrollment into the trials was organized by age into subgroups of 18-55, 56-69 and 70-plus years, and those subgroups contained approximately 160, 26 and 62 TCR-sequenced participants, respectively.

Broad study findings and their caveats: Participants were mostly white British and included more females than males, and it was suggested by the authors that clonal diversity may have been underestimated. A significant rise in spike-specific TCR breadth and depth was observed after two AZD1222 doses relative to day 0 and relative to MenACWY recipients. Conclusions about previously exposed vaccinees were limited because only six AZD1222 recipients were SARS-CoV-2 seropositive at baseline. Because no day 14 peak-response samples were available, the repertoires could be characterized only after the peak T cell response. The 56-69-year group was small, and its depth increase did not reach significance, likely because of low power. Vaccine-associated CD4 TCRs spanned the whole spike protein, with dominant responses in regions 160-218 and 743-854. Reportedly, almost half of the unique spike-specific TCRs recognized epitopes lying outside the regions that are mutated in the B.1.351 and B.1.1.7 variants.

The CDR3 regions of human TCRbeta chains were analyzed by immunosequencing. The original methods were these. Repertoire TCRs were checked for matches against a reference library of SARS-CoV-2-specific TCRs that had been generated using the MIRA antigen-specificity platform. Breadth meant the fraction of unique TCRs that were SARS-CoV-2-associated, whereas depth meant the fraction of total T cells that were SARS-CoV-2-associated. Using the MIRA data, each spike-specific TCR was assigned both to the spike region to which the TCR was reactive and to a CD4 or CD8 class. Log10-transformed breadth and depth values were compared by one-way ANOVA with Sidak's multiple comparisons tests. The table comes from immuneACCESS by way of TCRdb, which keeps in-frame sequences with V and J called. Part of the clones is missing from these tables; in studies checked, under half for an unresolved V gene and the rest for unknown reasons. The V and J calls and clone size are taken from that table; D and trimming were inferred from the DNA. The table for this sample lists tens of thousands of clones; about 88% of them were counted only once. Of the sample, 4% to 5% is held by the ten largest clones.

The CDR3 has 12 amino acids, counting the end cysteine and phenylalanine. Solely the CDR3 DNA is kept, with 36 bases framed from the first base. V and J are truncated by 6 bases and 3 bases respectively, leaving an intervening sequence of 8 bases. CDR1 is given as SNHLY and CDR2 as FYNNEI, both from the germline V gene. Sample time point, as interpreted from the label and publication: about 28 days (+/-7) after the second vaccine dose. AZD1222 recipients whose second dose came at about 4 weeks and those whose second dose came at about 12 weeks were combined into one group, since spike-specific TCR depth and breadth did not differ between the two schedules. Vaccinee samples came from UK trials COV001 and COV002, including a single-blind randomized controlled phase 2/3 trial of AZD1222 (ChAdOx1 nCoV-19) in healthy adults. Trial participant PBMC samples were collected at day 0 and day 28 after the second dose for TCRbeta chain sequencing.

The chain uses TRBV2 and TRBJ1-2; confidence is insufficient to name the D gene. Sequencing used peripheral blood, obtained 28 days after the second AZD1222 dose. The clonotype comes from an adult who received the AZD1222 COVID-19 vaccine. The DNA sequence reads TGTGCCAGCAGGGGTTTAGACTATGGCTACACCTTC. The resulting protein is CASRGLDYGYTF.